What follows is one T cell receptor beta chain and its context. The record originates from a study of blood T cell repertoires in COVID-19. Study information: PBMCs, B-cell-depleted T cells, or T cells were the source of the cDNA or gDNA that made up the material.

From germline, CDR1 is MRHNA and CDR2 SNTAGT. The V segment lost 8 bases and the J segment 11 bases; nucleotides outside the gene matches: 13. This CDR3 spans 13 amino acids. Assay used: immunoSEQ multiplex PCR; TCRdb lists only in-frame clones, some missing. The repertoire holds more than 350,000 clones, with more than 75% as singletons. Seattle patient enrollment occurred during active infection, with longitudinal follow-up thereafter. Sequenced input: peripheral blood. The origin of this receptor is a woman aged 25 to 39 with COVID-19, enrolled during active disease. The V call is TRBV6-4, the J call TRBJ1-2, with 8 nucleotides matching TRBD1. CDR3 nucleotides: TGTGCCAGCCGCCGGACGGGACAGGCGGAGTACACCTTC. Residues: CASRRTGQAEYTF.